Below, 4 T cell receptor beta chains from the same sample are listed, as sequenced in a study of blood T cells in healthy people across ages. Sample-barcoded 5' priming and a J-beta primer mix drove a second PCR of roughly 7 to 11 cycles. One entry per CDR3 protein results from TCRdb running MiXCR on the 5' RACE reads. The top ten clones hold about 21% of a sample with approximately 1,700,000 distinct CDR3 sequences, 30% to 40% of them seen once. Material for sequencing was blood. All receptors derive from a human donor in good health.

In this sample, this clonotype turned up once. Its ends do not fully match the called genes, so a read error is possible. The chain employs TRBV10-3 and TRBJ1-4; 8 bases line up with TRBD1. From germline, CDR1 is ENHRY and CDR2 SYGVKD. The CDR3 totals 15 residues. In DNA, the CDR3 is TGTGCCATCAGCCCCGGACAGGGTACGAATGAAAAACGGTTTTTT. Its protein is CAISPGQGTNEKRFF.

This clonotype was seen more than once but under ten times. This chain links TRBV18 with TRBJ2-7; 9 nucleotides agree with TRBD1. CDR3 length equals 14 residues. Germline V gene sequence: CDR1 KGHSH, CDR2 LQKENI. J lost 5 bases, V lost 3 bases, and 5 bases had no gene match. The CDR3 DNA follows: TGTGCCAGCTCACCGCGGACAGGGGACAACGAGCAGTACTTC. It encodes CASSPRTGDNEQYF.

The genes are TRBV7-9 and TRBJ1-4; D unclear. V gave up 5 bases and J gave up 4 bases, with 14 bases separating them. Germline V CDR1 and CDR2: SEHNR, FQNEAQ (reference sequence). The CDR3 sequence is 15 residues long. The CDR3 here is CASSTLRSGNEKLFF. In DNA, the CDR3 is TGTGCCAGCAGCACCTTAAGGTCTGGTAATGAAAAACTGTTTTTT.

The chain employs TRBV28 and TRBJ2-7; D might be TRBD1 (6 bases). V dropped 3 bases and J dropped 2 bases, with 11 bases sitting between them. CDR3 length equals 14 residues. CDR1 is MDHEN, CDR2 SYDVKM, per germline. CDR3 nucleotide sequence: TGTGCCAGCAGTTTTCGTTCAGGGGCCTACGAGCAGTACTTC. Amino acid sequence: CASSFRSGAYEQYF. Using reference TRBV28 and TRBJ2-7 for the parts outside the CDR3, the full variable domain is DVKVTQSSRYLVKRTGEKVFLECVQDMDHENMFWYRQDPGLGLRLIYFSYDVKMKEKGDIPEGYSVSREKKERFSLILESASTNQTSMYLCASSFRSGAYEQYFGPGTRLTVT.